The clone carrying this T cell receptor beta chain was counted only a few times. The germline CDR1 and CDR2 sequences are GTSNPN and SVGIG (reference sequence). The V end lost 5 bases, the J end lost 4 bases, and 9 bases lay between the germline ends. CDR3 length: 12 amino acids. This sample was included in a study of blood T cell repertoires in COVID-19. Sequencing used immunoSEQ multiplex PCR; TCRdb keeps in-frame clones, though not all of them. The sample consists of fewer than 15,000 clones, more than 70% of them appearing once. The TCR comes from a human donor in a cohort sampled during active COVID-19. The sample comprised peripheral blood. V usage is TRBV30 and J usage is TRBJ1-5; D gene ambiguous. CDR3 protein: CAWGSSNQPQHF. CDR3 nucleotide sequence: TGTGCCTGGGGGTCCTCGAATCAGCCCCAGCATTTT.